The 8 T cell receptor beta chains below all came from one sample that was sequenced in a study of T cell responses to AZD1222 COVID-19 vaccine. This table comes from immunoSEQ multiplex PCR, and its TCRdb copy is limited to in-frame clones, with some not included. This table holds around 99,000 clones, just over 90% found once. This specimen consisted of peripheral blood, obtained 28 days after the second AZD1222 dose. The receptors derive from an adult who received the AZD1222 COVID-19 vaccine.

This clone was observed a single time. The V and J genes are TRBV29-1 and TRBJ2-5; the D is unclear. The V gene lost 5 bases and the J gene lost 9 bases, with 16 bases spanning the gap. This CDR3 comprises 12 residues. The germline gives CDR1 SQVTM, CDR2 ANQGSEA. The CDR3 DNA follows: TGCAGCGTTATGATATCCAATTTCGCCCAGTACTTC. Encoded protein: CSVMISNFAQYF.

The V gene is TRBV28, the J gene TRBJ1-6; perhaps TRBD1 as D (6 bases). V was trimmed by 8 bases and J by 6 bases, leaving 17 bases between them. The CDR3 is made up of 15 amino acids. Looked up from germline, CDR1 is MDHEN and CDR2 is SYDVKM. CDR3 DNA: TGTGCCAGCTCTAAGGGGGGTACGGTTAATTCACCCCTCCACTTT. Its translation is CASSKGGTVNSPLHF.

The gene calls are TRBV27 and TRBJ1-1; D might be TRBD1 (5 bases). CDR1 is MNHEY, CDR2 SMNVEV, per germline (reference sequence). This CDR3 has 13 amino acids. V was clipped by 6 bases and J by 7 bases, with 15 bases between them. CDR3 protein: CASSPGERGEAFF. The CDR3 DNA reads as TGTGCCAGCAGCCCCGGGGAAAGGGGTGAAGCTTTCTTT.

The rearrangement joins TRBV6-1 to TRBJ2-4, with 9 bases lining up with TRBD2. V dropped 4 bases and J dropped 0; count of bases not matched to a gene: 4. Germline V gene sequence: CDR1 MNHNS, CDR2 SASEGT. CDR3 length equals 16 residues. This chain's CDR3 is CASSGLAELAKNIQYF. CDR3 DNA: TGTGCCAGCAGTGGACTAGCGGAACTAGCCAAAAACATTCAGTACTTC.

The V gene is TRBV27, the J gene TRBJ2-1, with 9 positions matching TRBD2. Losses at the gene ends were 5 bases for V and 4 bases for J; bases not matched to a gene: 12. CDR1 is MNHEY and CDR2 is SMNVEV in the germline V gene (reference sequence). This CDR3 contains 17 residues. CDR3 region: CASSPRPHTSGYNEQFF. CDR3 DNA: TGTGCCAGCAGTCCGCGCCCTCACACTAGCGGGTACAATGAGCAGTTCTTC.

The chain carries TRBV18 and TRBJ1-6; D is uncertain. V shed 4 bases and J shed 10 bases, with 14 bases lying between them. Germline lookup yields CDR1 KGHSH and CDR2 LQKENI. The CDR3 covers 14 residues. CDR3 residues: CASSRVGQESPLHF. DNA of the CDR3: TGTGCCAGCTCACGTGTAGGGCAGGAATCACCCCTCCACTTT.

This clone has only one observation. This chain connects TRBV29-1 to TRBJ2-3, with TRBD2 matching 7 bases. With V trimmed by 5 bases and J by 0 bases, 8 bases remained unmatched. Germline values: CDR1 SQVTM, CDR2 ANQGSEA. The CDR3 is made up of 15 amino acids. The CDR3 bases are TGCAGCGTTCGAAGGCTAGCGGCTAGCACAGATACGCAGTATTTT. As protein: CSVRRLAASTDTQYF.

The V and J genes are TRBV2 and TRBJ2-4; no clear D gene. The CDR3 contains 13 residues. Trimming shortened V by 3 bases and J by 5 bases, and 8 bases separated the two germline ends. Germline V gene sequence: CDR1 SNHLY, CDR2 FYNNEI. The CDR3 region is CASSEGSQNIQYF. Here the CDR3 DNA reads TGTGCCAGCAGTGAGGGGTCCCAAAACATTCAGTACTTC.